This TCR beta chain was obtained from a study of blood T cell repertoires in COVID-19 (TCRdb year 2020). The study in broad terms: Collaborator samples came from the United States, Italy and Spain and covered acute and convalescent phases of COVID-19. The material from the prospective study consisted of cDNA or gDNA derived from T cells, B-cell-depleted T cells, or PBMCs. The dataset comprised deeply sampled blood TCRbeta repertoires from subjects exposed to, actively infected with, or recovered from COVID-19. The repertoires were made available in a free public database intended to serve as a resource for research on the immune response to SARS-CoV-2. Samples came from the ongoing ImmuneRACE study (first 160 participants) plus 1,254 subjects from 6 global collaborators. Nearly every sample came with metadata listing a de-identified subject ID, COVID-19 status, age in years and sex. Where available, HLA class I and class II types were taken from metadata supplied by the sample provider and were not determined by assay-based typing. Results the study describes overall, beyond this receptor: Clinical and demographic metadata were provided uncurated, with the amount varying by source and participant.

At one collaborating source in Seattle, patients were enrolled during active infection and were followed longitudinally through the course of disease. Collaborating institutions collected whole blood in K2EDTA tubes following their own protocols. For TCRbeta analysis, collaborator samples were shipped as frozen whole blood, as isolated PBMCs, or as DNA extracted from either sample type. Looking up the germline V gene yields CDR1 MNHEY and CDR2 SVGAGI. From the cysteine up to the phenylalanine, the CDR3 has a length of 15 residues. Of the read, only the CDR3 DNA is kept; its 45 bases are in frame from base 1. Trimming accounts for 5 bases at V and 0 bases at J, while the number of junction bases matched to no gene is 4. With respect to this clone: It lacks a known antigen. It has no much larger one-base neighbor in the sample; base qualities were not kept.

TCRbeta CDR3 regions were amplified from genomic DNA by means of the immunoSEQ Assay, a bias-controlled multiplex PCR. On the study's bioinformatics: Within the assay, amplification of reference gene primers was used to estimate how many nucleated cells each sample contained. Sequence reads were collapsed and filtered to measure the absolute abundance of every unique TCRbeta CDR3 rearrangement. For each sample, productive Simpson clonality was calculated by taking the square root of Simpson's diversity index across productive rearrangements. Entries here come from immuneACCESS through TCRdb and include only in-frame sequences with V and J called. Some clones fail to appear in such tables; in the studies checked, an unresolved V gene covers under half of the shortfall, and the cause of the remainder is unknown. V and J calls and clone size follow that table, whereas D and trimming were derived from the DNA. The table for this sample lists some 180,000 clones; around 90% of them were counted only once. About 2.6% of the sample belongs to the ten largest clones.

The chain was built from TRBV6-5 and TRBJ1-3; 7 junctional bases match TRBD1. Specimen: peripheral blood. This receptor was obtained from a woman older than 75 with COVID-19, enrolled during active disease. CDR3 loop: CASSLRDSSGNTIYF. The nucleotides read TGTGCCAGCAGTCTCCGGGACAGCTCTGGAAACACCATATATTTT.